Below, 27 T cell receptor beta chains from the same sample are listed, as sequenced in a study of blood T cell repertoires in COVID-19 (TCRdb year 2020). The library was produced with the immunoSEQ multiplex PCR assay. The source is immuneACCESS, and TCRdb retained only in-frame sequences with V and J called. Part of the clones is not carried over; for the studies checked, unresolved V genes explain less than half of this, and the remainder is unexplained. This sample comprises approximately 19,000 clones, more than 75% of them detected only once. The ten largest account for roughly a sixth of the sample. Material: peripheral blood. These TCRs come from a human donor in a cohort sampled during active COVID-19.

The rearrangement joins TRBV7-6 to TRBJ2-2; TRBD1 matches at 7 bases. V lost 4 bases and J lost 1; bases outside the gene matches: 6. Per the germline V gene, CDR1 is SGHVS and CDR2 is FNYEAQ. CDR3 size: 16 residues. CDR3 residues: CASSSSGQKNTGELFF. CDR3 sequence (DNA): TGTGCCAGCAGCTCGTCGGGACAGAAGAACACCGGGGAGCTGTTTTTT.

This clone was observed once. This chain connects TRBV14 to TRBJ1-1, with 9 nucleotides matching TRBD1. V was clipped by 4 bases and J by 3 bases; unmatched bases: 6. The CDR3 runs 15 residues. Germline lookup yields CDR1 SGHDN and CDR2 FVKESK. The CDR3 bases are TGTGCCAGCAGCCTTAGACAGGGGGAGTACACTGAAGCTTTCTTT. This sequence encodes CASSLRQGEYTEAFF. The full variable domain, in which reference TRBV14 and TRBJ1-1 provide the parts outside the CDR3, is EAGVTQFPSHSVIEKGQTVTLRCDPISGHDNLYWYRRVMGKEIKFLLHFVKESKQDESGMPNNRFLAERTGGTYSTLKVQPAELEDSGVYFCASSLRQGEYTEAFFGQGTRLTVV.

The chain is built from TRBV7-9 and TRBJ2-5, with TRBD2 matching over 9 bases. The V gene's germline CDR1 is SEHNR and CDR2 FQNEAQ (reference sequence). The CDR3 runs 14 residues. The J segment lost 2 bases and the V segment lost 8 bases, leaving 6 bases of the junction unmatched. The CDR3 DNA reads TGTGCCAGCGGCGGGGGGGTTACACAAGAGACCCAGTACTTC. Translation: CASGGGVTQETQYF.

In this sample, this clone turned up a few times. This rearrangement joins TRBV25-1 to TRBJ1-3, with D possibly being TRBD1 (5 bases). Germline values: CDR1 MGHDK, CDR2 SYGVNS. This CDR3 has 17 residues. V was cut by 3 bases and J by 3 bases, with 18 bases left in between. The CDR3: CASSDPKGPLGGNTIYF. The CDR3 coding sequence is TGTGCCAGCAGTGACCCGAAGGGGCCCCTCGGTGGAAACACCATATATTTT.

This chain links TRBV7-9 with TRBJ2-7; D unresolved. This CDR3 is 17 amino acids long. V lost 5 bases, J lost 3 bases, and 23 bases lay in between. Germline V CDR1 and CDR2: SEHNR, FQNEAQ (reference sequence). The CDR3 bases are TGTGCCAGCAGCCCCGCAGCGCCAAAACCTATAAACTACGAGCAGTACTTC. Translating gives CASSPAAPKPINYEQYF.

V and J are TRBV19 and TRBJ1-5; D remains ambiguous. Per the germline V gene, CDR1 is LNHDA and CDR2 is SQIVND (reference sequence). V was trimmed by 6 bases and J by 1 base, leaving 19 bases between them. CDR3 length equals 17 residues. The CDR3 loop reads CASRPTGRSWSNQPQHF. In DNA form, the CDR3 reads TGTGCCAGTAGGCCCACCGGGAGGTCTTGGAGCAATCAGCCCCAGCATTTT.

The CDR3 here is CASSIAGGDEAFF. CDR3 sequence (DNA): TGTGCCAGTAGTATAGCCGGGGGGGATGAAGCTTTCTTT. The chain couples TRBV19 to TRBJ1-1, with D maybe TRBD1 (5 bases). The germline gives CDR1 LNHDA, CDR2 SQIVND (reference sequence). The CDR3 spans 13 residues. V was pared by 1 base and J by 7 bases, with 10 bases between.

This rearrangement joins TRBV7-8 to TRBJ2-3, with D possibly TRBD2 on 5 matching bases. V was shortened by 3 bases and J by 3 bases, with 10 bases between the two germline ends. Per germline, CDR1 SGHVS and CDR2 FQNEAQ. CDR3 length: 14 amino acids. CDR3 coding DNA: TGTGCCAGCAGCTTGACGGGCGGGACAGATACGCAGTATTTT. This encodes CASSLTGGTDTQYF.

The rearrangement links TRBV6-6 to TRBJ2-1, with TRBD1 matching over 11 bases. CDR1 and CDR2 (germline): MNHNY, SVGAGI (reference sequence). The CDR3 covers 15 residues. Losses at the gene ends were 6 bases for V and 5 bases for J; bases not matched to a gene: 6. The CDR3 DNA follows: TGTGCCAGCAGCATCGGGACAGGGGGAGACAATGAGCAGTTCTTC. It encodes CASSIGTGGDNEQFF.

The J gene is TRBJ2-1, the V gene TRBV21-1; the table's D gene call, TRBD1, was not cross checked with the DNA. TRBV21-1 is an annotated pseudogene. CDR3 size: 15 residues. Here the CDR3 reads CASVAGTGVVNEQFF. CDR3 nucleotides: TGTGCCAGCGTCGCCGGGACAGGGGTCGTCAATGAGCAGTTCTTC.

The chain is built from TRBV7-8 and TRBJ2-5, with D maybe TRBD2 (6 bases). The germline CDR1 and CDR2 sequences are SGHVS and FQNEAQ. The CDR3 contains 14 residues. Trimming cost V 4 bases and J 5 bases, with 14 bases left between them. CDR3 sequence reads: CASSSRLAGETQYF. CDR3 nucleotides: TGTGCCAGCAGCTCCCGCCTGGCGGGGGAGACCCAGTACTTC.

The CDR3 region is CASSRLGEGNEQFF. As DNA, the CDR3 is TGCGCCAGCTCCCGCTTAGGAGAGGGCAATGAGCAGTTCTTC. The rearrangement uses TRBV5-1 and TRBJ2-1, with D possibly matching TRBD2 (5 bases). The CDR3 runs to 14 residues. V was shortened by 7 bases and J by 6 bases, with 17 bases between the two germline ends. CDR1 and CDR2 from the germline V gene are SGHRS and YFSETQ.

The CDR3 nucleotides are TGTGCCATCAGCCGGACTAGCGGGAGGGATCGCGGCACAGATACGCAGTATTTT. This translates into CAISRTSGRDRGTDTQYF. The chain uses TRBV10-3 and TRBJ2-3; 15 bases match TRBD2. Germline CDR1 is ENHRY and CDR2 is SYGVKD. Losses at the gene ends were 6 bases for V and 1 base for J; bases not matched to a gene: 8. This CDR3 comprises 18 residues.

The chain links TRBV7-8 to TRBJ2-7, with D perhaps matching TRBD2 (6 bases). This CDR3 has 15 residues. V lost 4 bases and J lost 7, with 20 bases in between. Germline V gives CDR1 SGHVS, CDR2 FQNEAQ. DNA for the CDR3: TGTGCCAGCAGCTCATTACTAGCCCCGGGTATGGAGCAGTACTTC. Translation gives CASSSLLAPGMEQYF.

This clone was seen only once. The chain carries TRBV4-2 and TRBJ2-3, with 7 positions matching TRBD2. CDR1 is LGHNA, CDR2 YNFKEQ, per germline. The CDR3 totals 16 residues. Trimming at V came to 4 bases and at J to 3 bases, leaving 10 bases not matched to a gene. CDR3: CASSLWGGLGTDTQYF. The CDR3 nucleotides read TGTGCCAGCAGCCTCTGGGGGGGGTTGGGGACAGATACGCAGTATTTT.

The chain links TRBV6-2 or TRBV6-3 to TRBJ2-5, with D possibly TRBD2 on 6 matching bases. V lost 5 bases, J lost 4 bases, and 26 bases lay in between. CDR1 and CDR2 (germline): MNHEY, SVGEGT. The CDR3 consists of 18 residues. The CDR3 nucleotides read TGTGCCAGCAGTACGTACAAGACTAGGTTAAAACTCAGAGAGACCCAGTACTTC. Translation: CASSTYKTRLKLRETQYF.

This clone was seen once. The V call is TRBV27, the J call TRBJ2-7; 15 positions agree with TRBD2. Trimming took 6 bases from V and 1 from J; bases not matched to a gene: 1. CDR1 is MNHEY and CDR2 is SMNVEV in the germline V gene (reference sequence). This CDR3 is built from 15 residues. The CDR3 DNA is TGTGCCAGCAGGGGACTAGCGGGAGGATCCTACGAGCAGTACTTC. As protein: CASRGLAGGSYEQYF.

This clone was observed once. The chain links TRBV6-2 or TRBV6-3 to TRBJ2-5; D is possibly TRBD1 (6 bases). Per the germline V gene, CDR1 is MNHEY and CDR2 is SVGEGT. Deletions cut 5 bases from V and 1 base from J, with 11 bases between. This CDR3 contains 14 residues. The CDR3 region is CASSQGGFQETQYF. CDR3 nucleotides: TGTGCCAGCAGTCAAGGGGGTTTCCAAGAGACCCAGTACTTC.

Concerning this clone itself: Because the CDR3 is missing its conserved closing phenylalanine or tryptophan, this is likely a read error. The DNA is left out, because the CDR3 cannot be placed on it with certainty; the CDR3 is given as TCRdb lists it. CDR3 region: CASSLEEQAAIV. The J gene is TRBJ1-2, the V gene TRBV7-9; whether TRBD1, the table's D call, matches the DNA was not checked. Germline V CDR1 and CDR2: SEHNR, FQNEAQ (reference sequence). The CDR3 length equals 12 residues, ends included.

The gene calls are TRBV30 and TRBJ1-4; a possible D gene is TRBD1 (5 bases). Germline CDR1 GTSNPN, CDR2 SVGIG (reference sequence). CDR3 size: 13 residues. Trimming removed 5 bases from V and 5 bases from J, with 12 bases in between. CDR3 in DNA: TGTGCCTGGGCGGGGGTTCCCAATGAAAAACTGTTTTTT. Protein sequence: CAWAGVPNEKLFF.

The chain joins TRBV4-3 to TRBJ2-5; maybe TRBD1 (6 bases). The V and J ends lost 3 bases and 4 bases respectively, with 21 bases between them. This CDR3 is built from 17 residues. Germline-derived CDR1 and CDR2 are LGHNA and YSLEER. CDR3 nucleotide sequence: TGCGCCAGCAGCCACGCAACCTCGGACAGAGGACGAGAGACCCAGTACTTC. Translated: CASSHATSDRGRETQYF.

The chain is built from TRBV24-1 and TRBJ1-1; no reliable D call. V shed 5 bases and J shed 5 bases, with 8 bases lying between them. Germline CDR1 and CDR2: KGHDR and SFDVKD. The CDR3 has 12 amino acids. The DNA of the CDR3 is TGTGCCACCAGTGGAGGAGGGACTGAAGCTTTCTTT. Translation gives CATSGGGTEAFF.

The chain is built from TRBV15 and TRBJ2-7, with TRBD2 matching 11 bases. V dropped 5 bases and J dropped 3; count of bases not matched to a gene: 3. The CDR3 sequence is 14 residues long. Germline assignment: CDR1 LNHNV and CDR2 YYDKDF (reference sequence). CDR3 region: CATSGGTSGYEQYF. As DNA, the CDR3 is TGTGCCACCAGCGGAGGGACTAGCGGCTACGAGCAGTACTTC.

The V and J genes are TRBV9 and TRBJ1-1; the match to TRBD1 covers 11 bases. From germline, CDR1 is SGDLS and CDR2 YYNGEE. The V segment lost 4 bases and the J segment 7 bases; nucleotides outside the gene matches: 6. The CDR3 has 14 amino acids. The CDR3 here is CASSLRTGGGEAFF. The DNA of the CDR3 is TGTGCCAGCAGCTTACGGACAGGGGGCGGTGAAGCTTTCTTT. The full variable domain, in which reference TRBV9 and TRBJ1-1 provide the parts outside the CDR3, is DSGVTQTPKHLITATGQRVTLRCSPRSGDLSVYWYQQSLDQGLQFLIQYYNGEERAKGNILERFSAQQFPDLHSELNLSSLELGDSALYFCASSLRTGGGEAFFGQGTRLTVV.

Note on this clone: A read error may produce the germline difference seen at one junction end. As DNA, the CDR3 is TGTGCCAGCAGCTTGCCGGGTCAGGGCCTCGTATACCTTAGTTTT. It translates to CASSLPGQGLVYLSF. The chain joins TRBV5-6 to TRBJ1-3; D may be TRBD1 (5 bases). Germline V CDR1 and CDR2: SGHDT, YYEEEE. The CDR3 has 15 amino acids.

The rearrangement uses TRBV3-1 (or the pseudogene TRBV3-2) and TRBJ1-3; possible D gene TRBD1, 5 bases. The ends were cut back, 0 bases at V and 14 bases at J, with 14 bases in the middle. The CDR3 totals 13 residues. Germline V gene lookup returns CDR1 LGHDT and CDR2 YNNKEL (reference sequence). CDR3 DNA sequence: TGTGCCAGCAGCCAAGATGTTGACAGCGCCTTATATTTT. It is translated as CASSQDVDSALYF.

The CDR3 loop is CATSRTGGDFDTQYF. In DNA, the CDR3 is TGTGCCACCAGCAGAACAGGGGGGGATTTTGATACGCAGTATTTT. This sequence joins TRBV15 and TRBJ2-3; the D gene is possibly TRBD1 (8 bases). The CDR3 totals 15 residues. Trimming pared 2 bases from V and 6 bases from J, leaving 15 bases between. Per the germline V gene, CDR1 is LNHNV and CDR2 is YYDKDF (reference sequence).